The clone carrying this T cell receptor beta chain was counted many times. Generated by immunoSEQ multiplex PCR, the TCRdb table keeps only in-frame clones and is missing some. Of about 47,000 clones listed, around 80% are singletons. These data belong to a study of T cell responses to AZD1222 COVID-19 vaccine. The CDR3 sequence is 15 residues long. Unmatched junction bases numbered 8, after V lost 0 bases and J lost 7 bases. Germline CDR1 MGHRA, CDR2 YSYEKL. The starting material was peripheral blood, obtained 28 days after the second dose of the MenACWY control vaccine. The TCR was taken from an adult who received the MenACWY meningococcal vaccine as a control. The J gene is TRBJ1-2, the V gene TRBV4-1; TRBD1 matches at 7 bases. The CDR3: CASSQDRTGYSGYTF. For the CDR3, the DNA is TGCGCCAGCAGCCAAGATCGGACAGGTTATAGTGGCTACACCTTC.